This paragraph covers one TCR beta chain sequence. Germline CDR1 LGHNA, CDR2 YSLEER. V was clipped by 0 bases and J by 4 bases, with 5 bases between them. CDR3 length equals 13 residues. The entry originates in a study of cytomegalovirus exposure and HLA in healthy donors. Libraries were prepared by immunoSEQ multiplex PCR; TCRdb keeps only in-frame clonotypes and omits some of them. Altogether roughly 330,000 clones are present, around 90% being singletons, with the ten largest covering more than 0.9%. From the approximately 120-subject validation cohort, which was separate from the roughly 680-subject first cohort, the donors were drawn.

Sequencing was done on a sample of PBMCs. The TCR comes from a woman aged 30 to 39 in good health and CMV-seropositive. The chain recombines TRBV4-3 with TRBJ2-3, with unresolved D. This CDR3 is CASSQDFADTQYF. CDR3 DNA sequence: TGCGCCAGCAGCCAAGATTTCGCAGATACGCAGTATTTT.